The next 2 T cell receptor beta chains were all read from a single sample in a study of cytomegalovirus exposure and HLA in healthy donors. This PCR relied on a set of 60 Vbeta primers and 13 Jbeta primers. Libraries were prepared by immunoSEQ multiplex PCR; TCRdb keeps only in-frame clonotypes and omits some of them. The sample has tens of thousands of clones. The sample consisted of PBMCs. Source of these receptors: a woman under 30 in good health and CMV-seronegative.

V is TRBV23-1 and J is TRBJ2-7; no definite D call. TRBV23-1 is recorded as an ORF, its role being uncertain. This CDR3 has 12 residues. Trimming pared 0 bases from V and 5 bases from J, leaving 5 bases between. CDR3 in amino acids: CASSQSSNEQYF. In DNA, the CDR3 is TGCGCCAGCAGTCAATCGTCCAACGAGCAGTACTTC.

The rearrangement joins TRBV5-1 to TRBJ2-7, with a weak D call TRBD1 (6 bases). Germline CDR1 is SGHRS and CDR2 is YFSETQ. V lost 0 bases, J lost 5 bases, and 9 bases lay in between. The CDR3 has 13 residues. DNA of the CDR3: TGCGCCAGCAGCTTGGGGCCAGGGGACGAGCAGTACTTC. This encodes CASSLGPGDEQYF. Variable domain in full (rest from reference TRBV5-1 and TRBJ2-7): KAGVTQTPRYLIKTRGQQVTLSCSPISGHRSVSWYQQTPGQGLQFLFEYFSETQRNKGNFPGRFSGRQFSNSRSEMNVSTLELGDSALYLCASSLGPGDEQYFGPGTRLTVT.